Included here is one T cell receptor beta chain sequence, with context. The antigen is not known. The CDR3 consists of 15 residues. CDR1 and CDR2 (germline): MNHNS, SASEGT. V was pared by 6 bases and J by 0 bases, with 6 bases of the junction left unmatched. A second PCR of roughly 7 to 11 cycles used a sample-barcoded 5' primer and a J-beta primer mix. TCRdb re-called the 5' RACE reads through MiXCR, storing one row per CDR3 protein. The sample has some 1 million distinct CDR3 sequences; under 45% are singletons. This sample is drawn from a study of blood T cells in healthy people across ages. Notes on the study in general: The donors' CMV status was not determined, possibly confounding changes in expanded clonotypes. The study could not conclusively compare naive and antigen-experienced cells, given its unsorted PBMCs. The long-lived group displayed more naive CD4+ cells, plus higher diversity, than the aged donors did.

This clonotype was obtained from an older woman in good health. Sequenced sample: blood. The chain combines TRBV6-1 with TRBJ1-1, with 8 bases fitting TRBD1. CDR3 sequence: CASSWGQAMNTEAFF. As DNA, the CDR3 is TGTGCCAGCAGCTGGGGACAGGCTATGAACACTGAAGCTTTCTTT.